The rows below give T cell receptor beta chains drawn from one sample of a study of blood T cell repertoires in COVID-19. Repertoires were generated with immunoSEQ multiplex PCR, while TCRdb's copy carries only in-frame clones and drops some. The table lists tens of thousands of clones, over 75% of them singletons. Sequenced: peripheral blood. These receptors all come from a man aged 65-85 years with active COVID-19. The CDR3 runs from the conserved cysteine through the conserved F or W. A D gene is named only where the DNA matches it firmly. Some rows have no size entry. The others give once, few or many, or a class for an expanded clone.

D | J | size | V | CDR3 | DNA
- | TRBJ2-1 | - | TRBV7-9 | CASSFTPGYNEQFF | TGTGCCAGCAGCTTCACCCCAGGGTACAATGAGCAGTTCTTC
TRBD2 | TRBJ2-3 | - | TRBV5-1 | CASSLAGGFRDTQYF | TGCGCCAGCAGCTTAGCGGGGGGGTTTCGAGATACGCAGTATTTT
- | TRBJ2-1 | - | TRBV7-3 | CASSLGELGNEQFF | TGTGCCAGCAGCTTAGGGGAGTTGGGCAATGAGCAGTTCTTC
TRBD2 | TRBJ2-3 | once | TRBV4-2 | CASSQDRSSGSTDTQYF | TGTGCCAGCAGCCAAGATCGGTCTAGCGGGAGTACAGATACGCAGTATTTT
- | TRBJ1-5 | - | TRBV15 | CATSQSGLNQPQHF | TGTGCCACCAGTCAGTCAGGGCTCAATCAGCCCCAGCATTTT
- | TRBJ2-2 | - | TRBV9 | CASSVVSGAVGELFF | TGTGCCAGCAGCGTAGTTTCAGGGGCAGTCGGGGAGCTGTTTTTT
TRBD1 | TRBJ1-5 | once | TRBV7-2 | CASRQGGGQGNQPQHF | TGTGCCAGCAGACAGGGAGGGGGACAGGGAAATCAGCCCCAGCATTTT
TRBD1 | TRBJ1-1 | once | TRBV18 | CASSPPTGGSPEAFF | TGTGCCAGCTCACCACCGACAGGGGGCAGTCCTGAAGCTTTCTTT
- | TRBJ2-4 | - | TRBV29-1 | CSVVVGERNIQYF | TGCAGCGTTGTCGTCGGCGAGAGGAACATTCAGTACTTC
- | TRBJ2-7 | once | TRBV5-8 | CASLRSYEQYF | TGTGCCAGTCTTCGCTCCTACGAGCAGTACTTC
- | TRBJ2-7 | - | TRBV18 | CASSPMSNYEQYF | TGTGCCAGCTCACCAATGAGTAACTACGAGCAGTACTTC
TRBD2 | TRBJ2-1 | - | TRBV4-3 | CASSQGPGGLNEQFF | TGCGCCAGCAGCCAAGGTCCGGGAGGGTTAAATGAGCAGTTCTTC
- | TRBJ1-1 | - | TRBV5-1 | CASSSTVTNTEAFF | TGCGCCAGCAGCTCGACAGTAACGAACACTGAAGCTTTCTTT
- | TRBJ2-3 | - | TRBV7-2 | CASSLWGVPTSTDTQYF | TGTGCCAGCAGCTTGTGGGGGGTCCCAACTAGCACAGATACGCAGTATTTT
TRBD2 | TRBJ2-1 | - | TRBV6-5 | CASSIQRGGYNEQFF | TGTGCCAGCAGCATCCAGCGGGGGGGTTACAATGAGCAGTTCTTC
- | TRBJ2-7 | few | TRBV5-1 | CASSLAGRTYEQYF | TGCGCCAGCAGCTTGGCAGGCAGGACCTACGAGCAGTACTTC
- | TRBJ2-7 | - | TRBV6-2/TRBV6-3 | CASSYSSYEQYF | TGTGCCAGCAGTTACTCCAGTTACGAGCAGTACTTC
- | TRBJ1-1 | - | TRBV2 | CASSVHSRGTEAFF | TGTGCCAGCAGTGTACACAGTCGGGGGACTGAAGCTTTCTTT
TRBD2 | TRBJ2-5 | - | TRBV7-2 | CASSSDSGRGETQYF | TGTGCCAGCAGCTCTGATAGCGGGAGGGGTGAGACCCAGTACTTC
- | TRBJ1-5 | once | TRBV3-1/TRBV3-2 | CASRQTGSQPQHF | TGTGCCAGCAGACAAACCGGGAGCCAGCCCCAGCATTTT
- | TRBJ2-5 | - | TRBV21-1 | CASSKCAGETQYF | TGTGCCAGCAGCAAATGTGCAGGAGAGACCCAGTACTTC